Listed below are T cell receptor beta chains from one sample, sequenced in a study of OX40 agonist ivuxolimab in advanced cancers. Repertoires were generated with immunoSEQ multiplex PCR, while TCRdb's copy carries only in-frame clones and drops some. Seen here are approximately 46,000 clones, roughly 87% observed once, and the top ten hold more than 15%. The input for sequencing was CD4+ or CD8+ T cells sorted from blood, taken in a trial of the OX40 agonist ivuxolimab. The receptors shown here come from an adult with an advanced solid tumor such as melanoma, head and neck, liver or kidney cancer. The CDR3 runs from the conserved cysteine through the conserved F or W. Fields, in order: J gene, V gene, clone size, D gene, CDR3 protein, CDR3 DNA. A D gene is named only where the DNA matches it firmly. Some rows mark clone size as missing; the rest say once, few, many or name a class of expanded clone.

TRBJ2-1 TRBV19 NA NA CASSFSYNEQFF TGTGCCAGTAGTTTTTCCTACAATGAGCAGTTCTTC
TRBJ2-7 TRBV6-9 NA NA CASSYSLGGDEQYF TGTGCCAGCAGTTACTCTTTGGGGGGAGACGAGCAGTACTTC
TRBJ1-6 TRBV15 medium-sized NA CATSRDTGMTPLHF TGTGCCACCAGCAGAGATACGGGAATGACACCCCTCCACTTT
TRBJ1-1 TRBV28 NA TRBD1 CASSRTGNEAFF TGTGCCAGCAGTCGGACAGGTAATGAAGCTTTCTTT
TRBJ2-5 TRBV7-6 NA TRBD1 CASSNTGTGFRETQYF TGTGCCAGCAGCAATACCGGGACAGGGTTTCGAGAGACCCAGTACTTC
TRBJ2-7 TRBV4-1 NA TRBD1 CASSIGQGAYEQYF TGCGCCAGCAGCATTGGACAGGGGGCCTACGAGCAGTACTTC
TRBJ2-1 TRBV6-9 NA NA CASSYGRAGYNEQFF TGTGCCAGCAGTTACGGCCGGGCGGGGTACAATGAGCAGTTCTTC
TRBJ1-2 TRBV11-2 NA NA CASSSNVPGYTF TGTGCCAGCAGCTCCAATGTTCCTGGCTACACCTTC
TRBJ2-3 TRBV4-1 NA TRBD2 CASSQDRLGLAGVTGTDTQYF TGCGCCAGCAGCCAAGATCGGCTAGGACTAGCGGGGGTCACCGGCACAGATACGCAGTATTTT
TRBJ2-1 TRBV11-2 NA NA CASLWGYEQFF TGTGCCAGCCTTTGGGGATATGAGCAGTTCTTC
TRBJ1-3 TRBV4-1 NA NA CASSQEGRASGNTIYF TGCGCCAGCAGCCAAGAGGGTAGGGCCTCTGGAAACACCATATATTTT
TRBJ1-2 TRBV7-6 NA TRBD1 CASSLSADGDSRIYGYTF TGTGCCAGCAGCTTATCCGCTGACGGGGACAGCAGGATCTATGGCTACACCTTC
TRBJ2-7 TRBV6-6 NA NA CASISSDGARGDEQYF TGTGCCAGCATTAGCTCGGATGGGGCCCGGGGAGACGAGCAGTACTTC
TRBJ1-3 TRBV28 NA NA CASTPQDSGNTIYF TGTGCCAGCACTCCACAGGACTCTGGAAACACCATATATTTT
TRBJ1-6 TRBV7-9 medium-sized TRBD1 CASSQETGEGDSPLHF TGTGCCAGCAGCCAGGAAACAGGGGAAGGTGATTCACCCCTCCACTTT
TRBJ2-4 TRBV7-3 NA NA CASSLIGGEAKNIQYF TGTGCCAGCAGCTTAATTGGAGGGGAAGCCAAAAACATTCAGTACTTC
TRBJ2-3 TRBV4-3 NA TRBD2 CASSPASGVMDTQYF TGCGCCAGCAGCCCGGCTAGCGGGGTGATGGATACGCAGTATTTT
TRBJ1-6 TRBV6-1 NA TRBD1 CASILPGQGGSPLHF TGTGCCAGCATACTCCCGGGACAGGGAGGTTCACCCCTCCACTTT
TRBJ1-1 TRBV28 NA NA CASLRQATEAFF TGTGCCAGCCTGAGACAGGCCACTGAAGCTTTCTTT
TRBJ1-5 TRBV21-1 NA NA CARDKKRGRETSNQPQHF TGTGCCAGAGATAAGAAGAGGGGGCGAGAAACTAGCAATCAGCCCCAGCATTTT
TRBJ2-7 TRBV7-8 NA NA CASSPYLSGATYEQYF TGTGCCAGCAGCCCCTACCTCTCAGGGGCCACCTACGAGCAGTACTTC
TRBJ1-5 TRBV2 NA NA CASSPGVDSNQPQHF TGTGCCAGCAGTCCAGGGGTCGATAGCAATCAGCCCCAGCATTTT
TRBJ1-2 TRBV6-6 NA NA CASSPRQAADGYTF TGTGCCAGCAGTCCAAGACAGGCAGCGGATGGCTACACCTTC
TRBJ1-3 TRBV7-3 NA NA CASSMDGSGNTIYF TGTGCCAGCAGCATGGACGGGTCCGGAAACACCATATATTTT
TRBJ2-4 TRBV28 NA NA CASSLKPQGPKNIQYF TGTGCCAGCAGTTTGAAGCCCCAGGGACCCAAAAACATTCAGTACTTC
TRBJ1-2 TRBV18 NA NA CASSPPAVGAYGYTF TGTGCCAGCTCACCACCGGCTGTAGGGGCCTATGGCTACACCTTC
TRBJ1-5 TRBV19 NA NA CASSTHGDQHF TGTGCCAGTAGTACCCACGGGGACCAGCATTTT
TRBJ1-1 TRBV7-8 NA TRBD1 CASSFWGTGGFEAFF TGTGCCAGCAGCTTTTGGGGAACAGGGGGCTTTGAAGCTTTCTTT
TRBJ2-1 TRBV9 NA TRBD1 CASSVTGVPYNEQFF TGTGCCAGCAGCGTCACAGGGGTGCCCTACAATGAGCAGTTCTTC
TRBJ1-1 TRBV4-3 NA NA CASSQEKAPNTEAFF TGCGCCAGCAGCCAAGAGAAGGCCCCGAACACTGAAGCTTTCTTT
TRBJ1-1 TRBV5-4 NA NA CASTVEGGVGFF TGTGCCAGCACGGTGGAGGGGGGGGTTGGTTTCTTT
TRBJ2-2 TRBV9 NA NA CASSVGGRTGELFF TGTGCCAGCAGCGTAGGGGGGCGGACCGGGGAGCTGTTTTTT
TRBJ2-7 TRBV2 NA NA CASSGSRSYEQYF TGTGCCAGCAGTGGCAGTCGCTCCTACGAGCAGTACTTC
TRBJ2-6 TRBV5-1 NA NA CASSPPEGANVLTF TGCGCCAGCAGCCCACCGGAAGGGGCCAACGTCCTGACTTTC
TRBJ2-5 TRBV5-5 once NA CASSLAGGLAETQYF TGTGCCAGCAGCTTGGCCGGCGGGTTAGCGGAGACCCAGTACTTC
TRBJ2-7 TRBV11-2 NA NA CASSLRSYEQYF TGTGCCAGCAGCTTAAGGAGCTACGAGCAGTACTTC
TRBJ2-1 TRBV4-1 NA NA CASSQGDYNEQFF TGCGCCAGCAGCCAGGGGGATTACAATGAGCAGTTCTTC
TRBJ2-3 TRBV4-1 NA TRBD1 CASSPSRQGVGTDTQYF TGCGCCAGCAGCCCAAGCCGACAGGGAGTGGGGACAGATACGCAGTATTTT
TRBJ1-1 TRBV10-3 NA NA CATHRDPNTEAFF TGTGCCACCCACCGGGACCCTAACACTGAAGCTTTCTTT
TRBJ1-5 TRBV19 NA NA CASSIEGFLSNQPQHF TGTGCCAGTAGTATAGAAGGTTTTCTTAGCAATCAGCCCCAGCATTTT
TRBJ1-5 TRBV28 NA NA CASSLGSAGAYSNQPQHF TGTGCCAGCAGTTTAGGAAGCGCGGGCGCATATAGCAATCAGCCCCAGCATTTT
TRBJ1-3 TRBV28 NA NA CASSLYLRAYSGNTIYF TGTGCCAGCAGTTTATATTTGAGGGCTTACTCTGGAAACACCATATATTTT
TRBJ2-3 TRBV7-6 NA NA CASSRYGGTDTQYF TGTGCCAGCAGCCGGTATGGGGGAACAGATACGCAGTATTTT
TRBJ1-2 TRBV7-8 NA TRBD1 CASSLGAAGQGARNYGYTF TGTGCCAGCAGCTTAGGGGCCGCGGGACAGGGGGCGCGGAACTATGGCTACACCTTC
TRBJ1-1 TRBV15 NA NA CATSITRQSTEAFF TGTGCCACCAGCATTACGAGACAGAGCACTGAAGCTTTCTTT
TRBJ2-7 TRBV7-9 NA NA CASSLGSYEQYF TGTGCCAGCAGCTTAGGTTCCTACGAGCAGTACTTC
TRBJ1-4 TRBV28 NA TRBD1 CASSLPATGGNEKLFF TGTGCCAGCAGTTTGCCCGCGACAGGGGGAAATGAAAAACTGTTTTTT
TRBJ2-3 TRBV9 NA NA CASRPPRTDTQYF TGTGCCAGCAGACCTCCCCGCACAGATACGCAGTATTTT
TRBJ1-2 TRBV5-6 once NA CASSWQAGVNGYTF TGTGCCAGCAGCTGGCAAGCAGGGGTTAATGGCTACACCTTC
TRBJ1-1 TRBV12-5 NA NA CASGLQYSDKGGAFF TGTGCTAGTGGTTTGCAATACTCGGACAAAGGAGGAGCTTTCTTT
TRBJ1-2 TRBV6-5 once NA CASSYSLLDMGGYTF TGTGCCAGCAGTTACTCGTTGTTGGATATGGGTGGCTACACCTTC
TRBJ2-7 TRBV19 NA NA CASSIGQGNFNEQYF TGTGCCAGTAGTATAGGGCAGGGGAATTTCAACGAGCAGTACTTC
TRBJ2-3 TRBV7-2 few TRBD2 CASSLTSGEIDTQYF TGTGCCAGCAGCTTGACTAGCGGGGAAATAGATACGCAGTATTTT
TRBJ2-1 TRBV29-1 NA NA CSVEDWSGARGEQFF TGCAGCGTTGAAGATTGGTCGGGGGCGCGGGGTGAGCAGTTCTTC
TRBJ2-1 TRBV5-6 NA NA CATQRGGDGEQFF TGTGCCACCCAGAGGGGGGGGGACGGTGAGCAGTTCTTC
TRBJ1-2 TRBV4-1 NA NA CASSQEKTVLYGYTF TGCGCCAGCAGCCAAGAAAAGACAGTCCTCTATGGCTACACCTTC
TRBJ2-5 TRBV4-3 NA NA CASSQEGYPTQETQYF TGCGCCAGCAGCCAAGAAGGCTACCCTACCCAAGAGACCCAGTACTTC
TRBJ2-7 TRBV11-2 NA TRBD1 CASSPGQGAYEQYF TGTGCCAGCAGCCCGGGACAGGGGGCTTACGAGCAGTACTTC
TRBJ1-2 TRBV7-8 NA TRBD1 CASSLAGTGVDGYTF TGTGCCAGCAGCTTGGCCGGGACAGGGGTGGATGGCTACACCTTC